Listed below are T cell receptor beta chains from one sample, sequenced in a study of blood T cell repertoires in COVID-19. Profiling relied on immunoSEQ multiplex PCR, and the TCRdb table lists in-frame clones only, not all of them. The sample contains 490,000 or so clones, 88% of which appear only once. The sample was PBMCs or T cells enriched from blood (not recorded which). These receptors all stem from a woman aged 60-75 years who had recovered from COVID-19. CDR3s include the opening cysteine and the closing phenylalanine or tryptophan. A D gene is named only where the DNA matches it firmly. A clone size is listed for some rows: how often the clone was seen (once, few, many), or a class if it is expanded.

TRBJ2-5 - TRBV6-5 TRBD1 CASSQTGTQETQYF TGTGCCAGCAGTCAGACAGGGACACAAGAGACCCAGTACTTC
TRBJ2-7 - TRBV10-3 - CAISGLAVSSYEQYF TGTGCCATCAGTGGCCTAGCCGTAAGCTCCTACGAGCAGTACTTC
TRBJ1-2 - TRBV11-3 TRBD1 CASSLDPRQGGYGYTF TGTGCCAGCAGCTTAGATCCGCGACAGGGGGGCTATGGCTACACCTTC
TRBJ1-4 once TRBV30 TRBD1 CAWSARGQGVKKLFF TGTGCCTGGAGTGCTAGGGGACAGGGGGTGAAAAAACTGTTTTTT
TRBJ1-3 - TRBV7-2 TRBD1 CASSRRGLGNTIYF TGTGCCAGCAGCCGCAGGGGGCTTGGAAACACCATATATTTT
TRBJ1-2 - TRBV7-8 TRBD1 CASSDPGGGDYGYTF TGTGCCAGCAGCGACCCAGGGGGTGGTGACTATGGCTACACCTTC
TRBJ2-2 - TRBV2 - CASNELTETGELFF TGTGCCAGCAATGAGTTGACAGAAACCGGGGAGCTGTTTTTT
TRBJ1-1 once TRBV11-2 - CASSLVLNTEAFF TGTGCCAGCAGCTTAGTCTTGAACACTGAAGCTTTCTTT
TRBJ1-1 - TRBV3-1/TRBV3-2 TRBD1 CASSLTGGGTEAFF TGTGCCAGCAGCCTGACAGGGGGCGGAACTGAAGCTTTCTTT
TRBJ1-4 - TRBV15 - CATSRDLSRNEKLFF TGTGCCACCAGCAGAGATTTATCGAGAAATGAAAAACTGTTTTTT
TRBJ2-1 - TRBV27 TRBD2 CASSLWGGGTYNEQFF TGTGCCAGCAGTTTATGGGGGGGTGGTACCTACAATGAGCAGTTCTTC
TRBJ2-3 - TRBV24-1 - CATATPGGTDTQYF TGTGCCACCGCGACCCCGGGGGGCACAGATACGCAGTATTTT
TRBJ2-7 - TRBV28 TRBD1 CASSSPGQGYEQYF TGTGCCAGCAGTTCCCCGGGACAGGGCTACGAGCAGTACTTC
TRBJ1-6 - TRBV2 - CASTPGGGSYNSPLHF TGTGCCAGCACCCCCGGTGGGGGGTCCTATAATTCACCCCTCCACTTT
TRBJ1-4 - TRBV19 - CATKDRPSDNEKLFF TGTGCCACTAAGGACAGACCCTCTGACAATGAAAAACTGTTTTTT
TRBJ1-6 few TRBV2 TRBD1 CASTLGQGAYNSPLHF TGTGCCAGCACCTTGGGGCAGGGGGCCTATAATTCACCCCTCCACTTT
TRBJ1-1 - TRBV5-1 - CASSFGGTVNTEAFF TGCGCCAGCAGCTTTGGGGGGACGGTGAACACTGAAGCTTTCTTT
TRBJ1-2 - TRBV27 TRBD1 CASSLSASGGDGYTF TGTGCCAGCAGTTTATCTGCCTCAGGGGGCGATGGCTACACCTTC
TRBJ1-2 - TRBV18 TRBD1 CASSPSGRGYDYGYTF TGTGCCAGCTCCCCCTCGGGCAGGGGGTATGACTATGGCTACACCTTC
TRBJ2-3 - TRBV2 TRBD2 CASSTGTSSPSTQYF TGTGCCAGCAGTACCGGGACTAGCAGTCCTTCTACGCAGTATTTT
TRBJ1-2 - TRBV7-9 - CASSLRHYGYTF TGTGCCAGCAGCTTACGTCACTATGGCTACACCTTC
TRBJ2-7 - TRBV6-5 TRBD1 CASSYSNRGLYEQYF TGTGCCAGCAGTTACTCGAACAGGGGGTTGTACGAGCAGTACTTC
TRBJ1-1 once TRBV3-1/TRBV3-2 - CASSGATEAFF TGTGCCAGCAGCGGAGCCACTGAAGCTTTCTTT
TRBJ1-3 - TRBV18 - CASSFRDSGNTIYF TGTGCCAGCTCGTTCAGGGACTCTGGAAACACCATATATTTT
TRBJ1-1 few TRBV18 TRBD1 CASSQQGDTEAFF TGTGCCAGCTCACAACAGGGGGATACTGAAGCTTTCTTT
TRBJ2-7 - TRBV2 - CASRPGFSSYEQYF TGTGCCAGCAGGCCGGGATTTAGCTCCTACGAGCAGTACTTC
TRBJ1-2 - TRBV5-6 - CASSRVPKGGGYTF TGTGCCAGCAGCCGGGTCCCCAAAGGAGGAGGCTACACCTTC
TRBJ1-3 - TRBV5-1 - CASTVQGLSSGNTIYF TGCGCCAGCACGGTTCAGGGCCTCTCCTCTGGAAACACCATATATTTT
TRBJ1-1 - TRBV4-2 - CASSLVDEQDTEAFF TGTGCCAGCAGCCTTGTTGACGAACAGGACACTGAAGCTTTCTTT
TRBJ1-5 - TRBV6-2/TRBV6-3 - CASSYRGTHHQPQHF TGTGCCAGCAGTTACCGTGGGACACACCATCAGCCCCAGCATTTT
TRBJ2-5 - TRBV24-1 - CATSDSGRGPEETQYF TGTGCCACCAGTGACTCCGGGAGGGGGCCCGAAGAGACCCAGTACTTC
TRBJ2-2 - TRBV19 TRBD1 CASSAPGGYTGELFF TGTGCCAGTAGTGCCCCAGGGGGTTACACCGGGGAGCTGTTTTTT
TRBJ1-1 - TRBV6-5 TRBD1 CASSYSGQITEAFF TGTGCCAGCAGTTACTCGGGACAGATTACTGAAGCTTTCTTT
TRBJ2-1 - TRBV29-1 - CSVTGGRNLNNEQFF TGCAGCGTTACGGGTGGGAGAAACCTAAACAATGAGCAGTTCTTC
TRBJ2-7 - TRBV29-1 - CSVFSPGSYEQYF TGCAGCGTCTTCTCACCGGGGTCCTACGAGCAGTACTTC
TRBJ1-3 - TRBV7-9 - CAEAGVSSGNTIYF TGTGCCGAAGCGGGGGTAAGCTCTGGAAACACCATATATTTT
TRBJ2-5 - TRBV5-4 TRBD1 CASSLGTGQMWTQYF TGTGCCAGCAGCTTGGGGACAGGGCAAATGTGGACCCAGTACTTC
TRBJ2-7 - TRBV7-9 TRBD2 CASSLAGLVSEQYF TGTGCCAGCAGCTTAGCAGGACTAGTCTCCGAGCAGTACTTC
TRBJ1-6 - TRBV10-3 TRBD1 CAITEDRGGSPLHF TGTGCCATCACCGAGGACAGGGGAGGATCACCCCTCCACTTT
TRBJ2-3 - TRBV29-1 - CSISSSTDTQYF TGCAGCATTTCTTCTAGCACAGATACGCAGTATTTT